A selection of T cell receptor beta chains follows, all from one sample in a study of blood T cell repertoires in COVID-19. The assay was immunoSEQ multiplex PCR, and TCRdb's table has in-frame clones only and misses some. The sample has 85,000 to 120,000 clones, roughly 92% seen once. Sequenced sample: peripheral blood. The receptors were gathered from a woman in her 50s with COVID-19, enrolled during active disease. Both conserved end residues are part of each CDR3. D genes are given only for firm matches. Some rows have no size entry. The others give once, few or many, or a class for an expanded clone.

NA | TRBD2 | TRBJ2-1 | TRBV7-6 | CASSQGLAGGLQEQFF | TGTGCCAGCAGCCAGGGACTAGCGGGGGGGCTACAGGAGCAGTTCTTC
NA | NA | TRBJ2-7 | TRBV12-3/TRBV12-4 | CASTVGGPYEQYF | TGTGCCAGCACTGTAGGGGGTCCGTACGAGCAGTACTTC
NA | NA | TRBJ1-2 | TRBV18 | CASSPPTGHSYGYTF | TGTGCCAGCTCACCACCTACGGGACACTCCTATGGCTACACCTTC
NA | NA | TRBJ2-1 | TRBV29-1 | CSVGRGMDEQFF | TGCAGCGTTGGACGGGGGATGGATGAGCAGTTCTTC
NA | NA | TRBJ1-2 | TRBV12-3/TRBV12-4 | CASSQDRIYGYTF | TGTGCCAGCAGTCAAGACAGAATCTATGGCTACACCTTC
NA | NA | TRBJ1-1 | TRBV4-3 | CASSQDPRRTEAFF | TGCGCCAGCAGCCAAGATCCGAGGCGGACTGAAGCTTTCTTT
NA | TRBD1 | TRBJ1-1 | TRBV3-1/TRBV3-2 | CASSQNRGTEAFF | TGTGCCAGCAGCCAGAACAGGGGCACTGAAGCTTTCTTT
NA | TRBD1 | TRBJ2-2 | TRBV5-6 | CASRPRQGAYTGELFF | TGTGCCAGCAGACCCCGCCAGGGGGCCTACACCGGGGAGCTGTTTTTT
NA | TRBD1 | TRBJ1-4 | TRBV24-1 | CATTQGGRDEKLFF | TGTGCCACCACCCAGGGGGGAAGGGATGAAAAACTGTTTTTT
few | TRBD1 | TRBJ1-1 | TRBV5-8 | CASSSAGGSNTEAFF | TGTGCCAGCAGCTCCGCAGGGGGCTCGAACACTGAAGCTTTCTTT